What follows are 21 T cell receptor beta chains derived from one specimen sequenced in a study of blood T cell repertoires in COVID-19 (dated by TCRdb to the early 2020s). Library construction relied on the immunoSEQ multiplex PCR assay. Imported from immuneACCESS, the table was reduced by TCRdb to in-frame sequences with V and J called. These copies leave out some clones; in studies compared against another copy, an unresolved V gene accounts for under half, and the cause of the remainder is not known. This sample gives 150,000 to 250,000 clones in total; 70% to 85% of them show up just once. The leading ten clones occupy 6.5% to 8.5% of the sample. The specimen was peripheral blood. The source of these receptors is a human donor with acute or convalescent COVID-19. The donor label of this sample is uncertain.

The chain joins TRBV6-1 to TRBJ1-1, with TRBD1 matching 9 bases. The germline CDR1 and CDR2 sequences are MNHNS and SASEGT. The J segment lost 4 bases and the V segment lost 0 bases, leaving 6 bases of the junction unmatched. The CDR3 extends over 16 amino acids. The CDR3 reads CASSEAIPTGGTEAFF. CDR3 DNA sequence: TGTGCCAGCAGTGAAGCGATACCGACAGGGGGCACTGAAGCTTTCTTT.

The CDR3 sequence: CAIRGPGKSGANVLTF. The CDR3 DNA follows: TGTGCCATCCGAGGGCCCGGGAAATCTGGGGCCAACGTCCTGACTTTC. The chain is built from TRBV11-2 and TRBJ2-6; the D gene is possibly TRBD2 (5 bases). Germline loops: CDR1 SGHAT, CDR2 FQNNGV. With 10 bases removed from V and 1 base from J, the gap between germline ends came to 17 bases. The CDR3 totals 16 residues.

The chain joins TRBV4-1 to TRBJ2-6; TRBD2 matches at 7 bases. The CDR3 is 17 amino acids. With 4 bases clipped from V and 0 bases from J, the junction kept 6 bases outside the gene matches. The V gene's germline CDR1 is MGHRA and CDR2 YSYEKL. The CDR3 nucleotides are TGCGCCAGCAGCCTGGAGGGAGGGAGCTCTGGGGCCAACGTCCTGACTTTC. Translated, it gives CASSLEGGSSGANVLTF.

The chain is built from TRBV7-3 and TRBJ2-5, with D possibly TRBD1 on 6 matching bases. The germline V and J ends were trimmed by 3 bases and 6 bases, with 11 bases remaining between them. Germline CDR1 reads SGHTA; CDR2 reads FQGTGA. This CDR3 has 13 amino acids. For the CDR3, the DNA is TGTGCCAGCAGCTTGGACAGTCGGAAGACCCAGTACTTC. Translating it yields CASSLDSRKTQYF.

The chain combines TRBV7-7 with TRBJ2-5; the match to TRBD2 covers 12 bases. The CDR3 is made up of 17 amino acids. Germline V gene sequence: CDR1 SSHAT, CDR2 FNYEAQ (reference sequence). J lost 1 base, V lost 5 bases, and 8 bases had no gene match. The CDR3: CASSPGLAGRGQETQYF. The DNA of the CDR3 is TGTGCCAGCAGCCCCGGACTAGCGGGGAGGGGCCAAGAGACCCAGTACTTC. Full variable domain (remainder filled in from reference TRBV7-7 and TRBJ2-5): GAGVSQSPRYKVTKRGQDVTLRCDPISSHATLYWYQQALGQGPEFLTYFNYEAQPDKSGLPSDRFSAERPEGSISTLTIQRTEQRDSAMYRCASSPGLAGRGQETQYFGPGTRLLVL.

The chain has TRBV6-5 and TRBJ2-7, with 8 bases that match TRBD1. This CDR3 spans 16 amino acids. V lost 1 base, J lost 2 bases, and 7 bases stayed unmatched. Germline V CDR1 and CDR2: MNHEY, SVGAGI. This CDR3 reads CASSYYTGTGTYEQYF. CDR3 DNA sequence: TGTGCCAGCAGTTACTACACCGGGACAGGAACCTACGAGCAGTACTTC.

This chain links TRBV7-3 with TRBJ2-1; 7 nucleotides match TRBD2. The CDR3 totals 15 residues. V lost 3 bases and J lost 4; bases outside the gene matches: 6. Germline V CDR1 and CDR2: SGHTA, FQGTGA. In DNA, the CDR3 is TGTGCCAGCAGCTTTACAGCGGGAAGATACAATGAGCAGTTCTTC. This encodes CASSFTAGRYNEQFF. The full variable domain, its missing parts supplied by reference TRBV7-3 and TRBJ2-1, is GAGVSQTPSNKVTEKGKYVELRCDPISGHTALYWYRQSLGQGPEFLIYFQGTGAADDSGLPNDRFFAVRPEGSVSTLKIQRTERGDSAVYLCASSFTAGRYNEQFFGPGTRLTVL.

The chain recombines TRBV24-1 with TRBJ2-2, with a possible D match to TRBD2 (6 bases). This CDR3 contains 16 residues. The ends were cut back, 0 bases at V and 1 base at J, with 8 bases in the middle. The germline CDR1 and CDR2 sequences are KGHDR and SFDVKD. DNA of the CDR3: TGTGCCACCAGTGATTTGAGGAGGGGGAACACCGGGGAGCTGTTTTTT. As protein: CATSDLRRGNTGELFF.

This clone was observed a few times. The V and J genes are TRBV7-3 and TRBJ2-1; D possibly corresponds to TRBD1 (6 bases). V lost 4 bases to trimming and J lost 10 bases, with 20 bases between them. CDR3 length: 15 residues. Germline assignment: CDR1 SGHTA and CDR2 FQGTGA. The CDR3 is CASSSQGLDRSEQFF. Here the CDR3 DNA reads TGTGCCAGCAGCTCACAGGGATTAGATAGAAGCGAGCAGTTCTTC.

The rearrangement joins TRBV9 to TRBJ2-2; 7 bases match TRBD2. The CDR3 is 15 residues long. With V trimmed by 3 bases and J by 0 bases, 2 bases remained unmatched. CDR1 and CDR2 (germline): SGDLS, YYNGEE. The CDR3 coding sequence is TGTGCCAGCAGCGCTAGCGGATCGAACACCGGGGAGCTGTTTTTT. Translation gives CASSASGSNTGELFF.

V usage is TRBV19 and J usage is TRBJ2-2; no definite D call. The ends were cut back, 8 bases at V and 7 bases at J, with 20 bases in the middle. The CDR3 is made up of 15 amino acids. Germline CDR1 and CDR2: LNHDA and SQIVND (reference sequence). CDR3 sequence reads: CASSTGPVLGGELFF. The CDR3 nucleotides read TGTGCCAGTTCCACGGGTCCCGTGTTGGGCGGGGAGCTGTTTTTT.

The chain combines TRBV14 with TRBJ2-2; D remains ambiguous. This CDR3 contains 13 residues. Germline V gene data show CDR1 as SGHDN and CDR2 as FVKESK. With 1 base removed from V and 6 bases from J, the gap between germline ends came to 6 bases. The CDR3 sequence is CASSQVTAGELFF. As DNA, the CDR3 is TGTGCCAGCAGCCAAGTAACAGCCGGGGAGCTGTTTTTT.

The rearrangement joins TRBV2 to TRBJ1-2; D gene ambiguous. V was clipped by 3 bases and J by 4 bases, with 12 bases between them. CDR3 length: 14 residues. Germline assignment: CDR1 SNHLY and CDR2 FYNNEI. The DNA for the CDR3 is TGTGCCAGCAGTGAGTTTATAGATATCTATGGCTACACCTTC. It translates to CASSEFIDIYGYTF.

This clone was recorded once. This chain joins TRBV11-2 and TRBJ2-7, with D perhaps TRBD1 (5 bases). In germline, CDR1 is SGHAT, CDR2 FQNNGV. V was cut by 2 bases and J by 4 bases, with 9 bases left in between. The CDR3 is made up of 13 amino acids. The CDR3 sequence is CASSLSRDYEQYF. The CDR3 DNA sequence: TGTGCCAGCAGCTTATCCAGGGATTACGAGCAGTACTTC.

About this clone: Other DNA sequences in the same sample also yield this CDR3. CDR3 region: CSVRQGTGELFF. The CDR3, as DNA: TGCAGCGTCAGACAGGGTACCGGGGAGCTGTTTTTT. V usage is TRBV29-1 and J usage is TRBJ2-2; 7 bases are a match to TRBD1. The ends lost 6 bases at V and 5 bases at J; junction bases unmatched: 3. The CDR3 totals 12 residues. Germline V gene lookup returns CDR1 SQVTM and CDR2 ANQGSEA.

This sequence joins TRBV28 and TRBJ2-5, with 7 bases that match TRBD2. This CDR3 has 15 amino acids. Germline CDR1 and CDR2: MDHEN and SYDVKM. Trimming at V came to 1 base and at J to 7 bases, leaving 9 bases not matched to a gene. CDR3 amino acids: CASSLSGGLIATQYF. CDR3 DNA sequence: TGTGCCAGCAGTTTATCGGGGGGACTAATTGCGACCCAGTACTTC.

The rearrangement links TRBV7-2 to TRBJ1-1, with no clear D. This CDR3 has 15 amino acids. Germline assignment: CDR1 SGHTA and CDR2 FQGNSA. V was cut by 5 bases and J by 1 base, with 14 bases left in between. Here the CDR3 DNA reads TGTGCCAGCAGCGAGAGGGCGCTGACGAACACTGAAGCTTTCTTT. This gives the protein CASSERALTNTEAFF.

The rearrangement uses TRBV12-3 or TRBV12-4 and TRBJ1-1; a possible D gene is TRBD1 (6 bases). V lost 9 bases to trimming and J lost 4 bases, with 15 bases between them. The CDR3 contains 13 residues. The CDR3 spells CASRGGWSTEAFF. The CDR3 coding sequence is TGTGCCAGTAGGGGGGGGTGGAGCACTGAAGCTTTCTTT.

The rearrangement links TRBV12-3 or TRBV12-4 to TRBJ1-2; TRBD1 matches 9 bases. V lost 6 bases, J lost 5 bases, and 1 base stayed unmatched. The CDR3 totals 12 residues. This chain's CDR3 is CASRTGGYGYTF. DNA for the CDR3: TGTGCCAGCAGGACAGGGGGTTATGGCTACACCTTC.

This chain connects TRBV6-4 to TRBJ2-5; no definite D call. Trimming pared 3 bases from V and 0 bases from J, leaving 8 bases between. Germline-derived CDR1 and CDR2 are MRHNA and SNTAGT. This CDR3 contains 14 residues. CDR3 sequence: CASSDKNYQETQYF. CDR3 DNA sequence: TGTGCCAGCAGTGATAAAAATTACCAAGAGACCCAGTACTTC.

This clone showed up just a few times. For the CDR3, the DNA is TGTGCCAGCAGCACTCCAGGGTCTTCGGGTCAGCCCCAGCATTTT. It yields the protein CASSTPGSSGQPQHF. The rearrangement links TRBV28 to TRBJ1-5; TRBD1 might be the D (5 bases). CDR3 length: 15 residues. Germline lookup yields CDR1 MDHEN and CDR2 SYDVKM. The V end lost 6 bases, the J end lost 6 bases, and 18 bases lay between the germline ends.